Sequencing of this TCR beta chain was carried out in a study of blood T cells in healthy people across ages. Then a second PCR, running roughly 7 to 12 cycles, was carried out with a sample-barcoded 5' primer and a J-beta primer mix. TCRdb called the 5' RACE reads again in MiXCR, with one record for every CDR3 protein. This repertoire shows around 1.5 million distinct CDR3 sequences, roughly 45% found once; its top ten account for 7% to 9%. CDR3 size: 15 residues. CDR1 and CDR2 from the germline V gene are SGHRS and YFSETQ. The ends were cut back, 1 base at V and 7 bases at J, with 17 bases in the middle. The study's findings and limits: Naive T cell percentage by flow cytometry tracked strongly with beta diversity. More naive CD4+ cells and higher diversity were found in long-lived than in aged donors.

This clonotype was counted between two and nine times. Its matching antigen is unknown. The donors, healthy Caucasians from Russia, were aged roughly 6 to 100. Every sample had a minimum of 7 million PBMCs isolated. The J gene is TRBJ1-1, the V gene TRBV5-1; possible D gene TRBD1, 5 bases. The specimen sequenced was blood. This clonotype was sampled from a woman aged 18-30 years in good health. The CDR3: CASSLIEGQGYEAFF. The CDR3 region has the DNA TGCGCCAGCAGCTTGATAGAAGGCCAGGGCTATGAAGCTTTCTTT.